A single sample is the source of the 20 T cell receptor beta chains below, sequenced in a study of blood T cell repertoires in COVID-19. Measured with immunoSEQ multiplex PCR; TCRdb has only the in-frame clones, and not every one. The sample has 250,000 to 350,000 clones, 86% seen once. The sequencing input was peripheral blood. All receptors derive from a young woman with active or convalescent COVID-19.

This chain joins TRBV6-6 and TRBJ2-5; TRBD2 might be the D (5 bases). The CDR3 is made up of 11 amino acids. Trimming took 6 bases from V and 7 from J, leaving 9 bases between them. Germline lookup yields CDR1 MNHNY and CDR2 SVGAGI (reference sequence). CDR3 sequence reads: CASREAGTQYF. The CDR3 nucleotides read TGTGCCAGCAGGGAGGCCGGGACCCAGTACTTC.

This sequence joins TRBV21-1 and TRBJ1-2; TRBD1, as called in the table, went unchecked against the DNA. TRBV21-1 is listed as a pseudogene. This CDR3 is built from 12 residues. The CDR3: CASRLQVRGYTF. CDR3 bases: TGTGCCAGCAGGTTACAGGTGCGAGGCTACACCTTC.

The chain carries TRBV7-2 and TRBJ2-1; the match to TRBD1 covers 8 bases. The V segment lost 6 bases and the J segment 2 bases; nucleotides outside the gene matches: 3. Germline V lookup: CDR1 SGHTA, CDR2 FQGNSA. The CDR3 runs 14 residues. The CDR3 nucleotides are TGTGCCAGCAGGAGGGACAGGACCTACAATGAGCAGTTCTTC. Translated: CASRRDRTYNEQFF. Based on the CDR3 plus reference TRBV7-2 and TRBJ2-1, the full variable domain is GAGVSQSPSNKVTEKGKDVELRCDPISGHTALYWYRQSLGQGLEFLIYFQGNSAPDKSGLPSDRFSAERTGGSVSTLTIQRTQQEDSAVYLCASRRDRTYNEQFFGPGTRLTVL.

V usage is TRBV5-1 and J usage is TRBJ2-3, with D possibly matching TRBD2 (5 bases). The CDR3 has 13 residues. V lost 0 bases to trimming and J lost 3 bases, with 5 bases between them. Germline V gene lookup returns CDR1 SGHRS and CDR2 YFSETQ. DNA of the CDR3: TGCGCCAGCAGCTTGGGAGGGACAGATACGCAGTATTTT. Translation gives CASSLGGTDTQYF.

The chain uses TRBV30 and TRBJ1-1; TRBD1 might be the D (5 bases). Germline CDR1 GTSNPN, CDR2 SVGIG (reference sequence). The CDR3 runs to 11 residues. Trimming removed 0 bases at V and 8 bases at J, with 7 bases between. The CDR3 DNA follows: TGTGCCTGGAGTGTACACAGGGAAGCTTTCTTT. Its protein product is CAWSVHREAFF.

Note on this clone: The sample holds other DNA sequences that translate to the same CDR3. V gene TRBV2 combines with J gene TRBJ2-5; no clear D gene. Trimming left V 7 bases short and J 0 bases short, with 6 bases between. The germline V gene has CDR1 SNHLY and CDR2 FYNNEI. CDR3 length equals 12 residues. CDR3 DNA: TGTGCCAGCAAAGACAACCAAGAGACCCAGTACTTC. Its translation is CASKDNQETQYF.

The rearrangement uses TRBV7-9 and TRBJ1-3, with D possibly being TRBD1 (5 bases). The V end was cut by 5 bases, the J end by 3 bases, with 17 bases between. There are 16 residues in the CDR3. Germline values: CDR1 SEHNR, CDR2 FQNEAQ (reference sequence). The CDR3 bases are TGTGCCAGCAGCCCGGGGTCGGGGGAAGGTGGAAACACCATATATTTT. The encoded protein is CASSPGSGEGGNTIYF.

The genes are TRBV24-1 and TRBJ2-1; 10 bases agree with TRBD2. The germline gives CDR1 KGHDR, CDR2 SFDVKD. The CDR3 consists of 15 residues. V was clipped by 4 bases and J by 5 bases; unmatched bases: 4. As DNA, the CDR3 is TGTGCCACCAGTGACTTGAGCGGGGGGGACAATGAGCAGTTCTTC. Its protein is CATSDLSGGDNEQFF.

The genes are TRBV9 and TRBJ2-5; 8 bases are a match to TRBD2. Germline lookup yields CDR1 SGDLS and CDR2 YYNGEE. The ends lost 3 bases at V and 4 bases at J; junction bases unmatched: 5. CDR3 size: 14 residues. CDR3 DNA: TGTGCCAGCAGCGACGGGGGGGTGCCAGAGACCCAGTACTTC. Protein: CASSDGGVPETQYF.

The CDR3 bases are TGTGCCAGCAGCTCCGGGTCACTTCCTACCGGGGAGCTGTTTTTT. Translated, it gives CASSSGSLPTGELFF. The genes are TRBV7-2 and TRBJ2-2; D is unclear. V was cut by 4 bases and J by 5 bases, with 14 bases left in between. This CDR3 spans 15 amino acids. The germline V gene has CDR1 SGHTA and CDR2 FQGNSA.

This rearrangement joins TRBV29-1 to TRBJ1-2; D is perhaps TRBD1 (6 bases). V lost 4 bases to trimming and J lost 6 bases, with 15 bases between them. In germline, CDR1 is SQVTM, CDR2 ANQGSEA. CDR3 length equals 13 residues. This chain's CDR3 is CSVALGRGHGYTF. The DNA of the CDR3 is TGCAGCGTTGCATTGGGCAGGGGCCATGGCTACACCTTC.

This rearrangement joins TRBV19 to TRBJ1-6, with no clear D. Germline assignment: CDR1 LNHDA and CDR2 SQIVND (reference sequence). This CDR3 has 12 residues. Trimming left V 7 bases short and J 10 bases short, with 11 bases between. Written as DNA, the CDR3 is TGTGCCAGTAACGTCGGGGAATCACCCCTCCACTTT. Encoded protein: CASNVGESPLHF.

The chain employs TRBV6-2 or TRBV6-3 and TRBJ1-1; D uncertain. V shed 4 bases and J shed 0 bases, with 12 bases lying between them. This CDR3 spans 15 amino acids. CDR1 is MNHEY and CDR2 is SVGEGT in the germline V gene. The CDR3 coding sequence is TGTGCCAGCAGTTCCCCGAAGGGAGTGAACACTGAAGCTTTCTTT. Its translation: CASSSPKGVNTEAFF.

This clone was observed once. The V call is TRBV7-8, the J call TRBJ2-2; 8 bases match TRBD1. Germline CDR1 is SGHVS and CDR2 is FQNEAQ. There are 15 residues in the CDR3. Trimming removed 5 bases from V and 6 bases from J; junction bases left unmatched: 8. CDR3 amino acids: CASSPTLDRAGELFF. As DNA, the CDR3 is TGTGCCAGCAGCCCCACGTTGGACAGGGCCGGGGAGCTGTTTTTT.

CDR3 coding DNA: TGTGCCAGCAGTGAAAGCAGGGGTTACACCGGGGAGCTGTTTTTT. Amino acids: CASSESRGYTGELFF. The chain uses TRBV25-1 and TRBJ2-2; D perhaps matches TRBD1 (6 bases). The CDR3 length is 15 residues. V was trimmed by 2 bases and J by 3 bases, leaving 10 bases between them. Germline CDR1 is MGHDK and CDR2 is SYGVNS.

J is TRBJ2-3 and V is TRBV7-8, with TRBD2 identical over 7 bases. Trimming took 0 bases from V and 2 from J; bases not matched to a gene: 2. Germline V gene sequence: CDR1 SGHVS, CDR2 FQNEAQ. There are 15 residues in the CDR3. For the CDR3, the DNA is TGTGCCAGCAGCTTAGCGAGCGGGGCCACAGATACGCAGTATTTT. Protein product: CASSLASGATDTQYF.

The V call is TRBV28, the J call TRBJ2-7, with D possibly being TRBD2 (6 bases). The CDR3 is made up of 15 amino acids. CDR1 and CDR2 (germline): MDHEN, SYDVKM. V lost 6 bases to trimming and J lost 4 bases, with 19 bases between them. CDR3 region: CASRSGTQAGYEQYF. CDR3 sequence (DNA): TGTGCCAGCAGGTCCGGGACCCAGGCGGGGTACGAGCAGTACTTC.

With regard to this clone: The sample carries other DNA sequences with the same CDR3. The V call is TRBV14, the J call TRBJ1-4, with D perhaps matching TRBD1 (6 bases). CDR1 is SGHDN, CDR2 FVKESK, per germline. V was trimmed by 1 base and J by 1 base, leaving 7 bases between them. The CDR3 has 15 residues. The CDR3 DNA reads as TGTGCCAGCAGCCAAGTAGGGGGAACTAATGAAAAACTGTTTTTT. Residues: CASSQVGGTNEKLFF.

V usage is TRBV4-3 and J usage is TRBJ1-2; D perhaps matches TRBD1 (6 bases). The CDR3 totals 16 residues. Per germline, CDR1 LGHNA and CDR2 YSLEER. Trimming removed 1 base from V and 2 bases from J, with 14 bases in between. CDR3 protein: CASSQGGGQGNYGYTF. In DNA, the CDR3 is TGCGCCAGCAGCCAAGGGGGGGGCCAGGGGAACTATGGCTACACCTTC.

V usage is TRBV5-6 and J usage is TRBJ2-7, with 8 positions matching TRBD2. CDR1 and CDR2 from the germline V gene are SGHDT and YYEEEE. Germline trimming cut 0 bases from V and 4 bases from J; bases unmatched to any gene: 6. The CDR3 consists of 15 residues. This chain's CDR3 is CASSLGGGGSYEQYF. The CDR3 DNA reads TGTGCCAGCAGCTTGGGCGGCGGGGGGAGTTACGAGCAGTACTTC.